The source of this T cell receptor beta chain is a study of T cells in Graves' hyperthyroidism and ophthalmopathy. TCR beta CDR3 regions were amplified from RNA. In the first-round RT-PCR of the TCR CDR3, the HTBI primer set was used. MiXCR was run by TCRdb on the multiplex PCR reads, yielding one entry per CDR3 protein. The sample lists around 500,000 distinct CDR3 sequences, roughly an eighth seen once, with about 17% in the top ten. The sample taken for sequencing was blood. The sequence was obtained from a woman aged 18-29 years with Graves' hyperthyroidism.

As DNA, the CDR3 is TGTGCCAGCAGCCCCCTCGGCAGGGAGAACGAAGCTTTCTTT. It specifies CASSPLGRENEAFF. This rearrangement joins TRBV3-1 to TRBJ1-1, with a possible D match to TRBD1 (5 bases). The CDR3 totals 14 residues. Trimming stripped 4 bases from V and 8 bases from J, with 17 bases between. Germline CDR1 LGHDT, CDR2 YNNKEL (reference sequence).